These T cell receptor beta chains were read from a single sample in a study of blood T cells in healthy people across ages. TCRdb itself ran the 5' RACE reads through MiXCR, one entry per CDR3 protein. The sample shows roughly 800,000 distinct CDR3 sequences, 55% to 70% of them seen only once. Sequencing used blood. These receptors came from a man aged 25-45 years in good health. Both conserved end residues are part of each CDR3. The order of the fields is D gene, clone size, V gene, J gene, CDR3 DNA, CDR3 protein. A D gene is named only where the DNA matches it firmly. The size entry is marked missing in some rows and otherwise reads once, few, many or a size class.

>.|.|TRBV2|TRBJ2-3
TGTGCCAGCAGTTCGGGCGGGGCCTTAGATACGCAGTATTTT
CASSSGGALDTQYF
>.|few|TRBV7-2|TRBJ1-1
TGTGCCAGCAGCTACTTAGAGATGAGTAGCACTGAAGCTTTCTTT
CASSYLEMSSTEAFF
>TRBD1|.|TRBV7-2|TRBJ2-4
TGTGCCAGCAGCTTAACATACAGGGGGGCAAACATTCAGTACTTC
CASSLTYRGANIQYF
>.|.|TRBV2|TRBJ2-5
TGTGCCAGCACTTGGCGGGCGGGGCAAGAGACCCAGTACTTC
CASTWRAGQETQYF
>.|.|TRBV6-2/TRBV6-3|TRBJ1-2
TGTGCCAGCAGACCCCCTATCCATGATGGCTACACCTTC
CASRPPIHDGYTF
>.|.|TRBV20-1|TRBJ1-6
TGCAGTGCTAGGAGTAGGACACAGCTTTCACCCCTCCACTTT
CSARSRTQLSPLHF
>.|.|TRBV7-8|TRBJ2-3
TGTGCCAGCAGCCCTCCCGGGCCCGGGGGAACAGATACGCAGTATTTT
CASSPPGPGGTDTQYF
>.|.|TRBV7-3|TRBJ1-2
TGTGCCAGCAGCTTAACGTTGGCCGGGGATCCGTATGGCTACACCTTC
CASSLTLAGDPYGYTF
>.|.|TRBV28|TRBJ1-2
TGTGCCAGCAGTTTATGGCCAGGTGGCTACACCTTC
CASSLWPGGYTF
>TRBD1|.|TRBV12-3/TRBV12-4|TRBJ2-7
TGTGCCAGCAGCCTATCCAGGGGGATGGACGAGCAGTACTTC
CASSLSRGMDEQYF
>.|once|TRBV20-1|TRBJ1-3
TGCAGTGCCGCAATGGGTCGGCTCTCTGGAAACACCATATATTTT
CSAAMGRLSGNTIYF
>.|.|TRBV30|TRBJ1-2
TGTGCCTGGAACACAGGGAACTATGGCTACACCTTC
CAWNTGNYGYTF
>.|many|TRBV11-2|TRBJ2-7
TGTGCCAGCAGCTTAGGGGGTTCCCACGAGCAGTACTTC
CASSLGGSHEQYF
>TRBD1|.|TRBV3-1|TRBJ1-2
TGTGCCAGCAGCCATACCACAGGGGGCGATATCTATGGCTACACCTTC
CASSHTTGGDIYGYTF
>.|.|TRBV7-9|TRBJ1-2
TGTGCCAGCAGCTTAGGGCAATACAGGGTCGATGGCTACACCTTC
CASSLGQYRVDGYTF
>.|few|TRBV20-1|TRBJ2-5
TGCAGTGCTGTGCTAGTGAGCGAGACCCAGTACTTC
CSAVLVSETQYF
>.|.|TRBV20-1|TRBJ2-1
TGCAGTGCTAGAGCTACAGGGTCCTACAATGAGCAGTTCTTC
CSARATGSYNEQFF
>.|.|TRBV7-2|TRBJ2-7
TGTGCCAGCAGCTTCGGCGGGGACAACCGGGGCGAGCAGTACTTC
CASSFGGDNRGEQYF
>TRBD2|.|TRBV20-1|TRBJ2-5
TGCAGTGCTAGAGATTCAAGACGGGGGGGCCCCGAGACCCAGTACTTC
CSARDSRRGGPETQYF
>.|.|TRBV25-1|TRBJ1-2
TGTGCCAGCAGTGAATCAGGGGAGGGAAGGGACTATAACTATGGCTACACCTTC
CASSESGEGRDYNYGYTF
>.|.|TRBV20-1|TRBJ1-6
TGCAGTGCTAGAGATGGGGTTGGGGGGTCACCCCTCCACTTT
CSARDGVGGSPLHF
>.|.|TRBV12-3/TRBV12-4|TRBJ1-2
TGTGCCAGCAGGCCCCAAGGGGGAACCTATGGCTACACCTTC
CASRPQGGTYGYTF
>.|few|TRBV4-3|TRBJ2-3
TGCGCCAGCAGCCAACGGAGACACACAGATACGCAGTATTTT
CASSQRRHTDTQYF
>TRBD2|few|TRBV29-1|TRBJ2-1
TGCAGCGTTGAGATAGCGGGGGGGTACAATGAGCAGTTCTTC
CSVEIAGGYNEQFF
>TRBD2|few|TRBV28|TRBJ2-7
TGTGCCAGCAGTTTTTCCTTGGGACTAGCGGGAACCCCCTACGAGCAGTACTTC
CASSFSLGLAGTPYEQYF
>.|.|TRBV5-1|TRBJ1-1
TGCGCCAGCAACGGAAGGGACGGTGAAGCTTTCTTT
CASNGRDGEAFF
>.|few|TRBV10-3|TRBJ2-1
TGTGCCATCTCGGGGGACAGAAACAATGAGCAGTTCTTC
CAISGDRNNEQFF
>.|many|TRBV7-2|TRBJ2-3
TGCGCCAGCAGCTTACAAGATACGCAGTATTTT
CASSLQDTQYF
>.|.|TRBV6-5|TRBJ1-2
TGTGCCAGCAGTTACGGTCGCGATGGCTACACCTTC
CASSYGRDGYTF
>.|.|TRBV5-1|TRBJ2-3
TGCGCCAGCACACACTTAGACTACCGCACAGATACGCAGTATTTT
CASTHLDYRTDTQYF
>.|many|TRBV6-1|TRBJ2-1
TGTGCCACCGGAGGACGTCCTGATGAGCAGTTCTTC
CATGGRPDEQFF
>TRBD1|few|TRBV10-3|TRBJ2-1
TGTGCCATCAGGGAGGACAGGGACAGGGAGCAGTTCTTC
CAIREDRDREQFF
>.|few|TRBV5-1|TRBJ1-2
TGCGCCAGCAGCTGGGTTCGGCAGGGTGGTGACTATGGCTACACCTTC
CASSWVRQGGDYGYTF
>TRBD1|.|TRBV24-1|TRBJ2-7
TGTGCCACCAGTGATCCGGGACAGGGGGACTACGAGCAGTACTTC
CATSDPGQGDYEQYF
>.|.|TRBV10-3|TRBJ2-3
TGTGCCATCAGTGAGTCCGGGAGCAGACCCCTCGTCGCAGATACGCAGTATTTT
CAISESGSRPLVADTQYF
>.|.|TRBV9|TRBJ2-1
TGTGCCAGCAGCCAACTAGGGTCCCCCGGTGAGCAGTTCTTC
CASSQLGSPGEQFF
>.|.|TRBV6-6|TRBJ1-2
TGTGCCAGCAGCCGGGGGACCATAGGCTACACCTTC
CASSRGTIGYTF
>.|.|TRBV7-9|TRBJ1-4
TGTGCCAGCAGCTTAGGAAAGGGATGGCTTTATGAAAAACTGTTTTTT
CASSLGKGWLYEKLFF